Listed here are 8 T cell receptor beta chains from one sample, sequenced in a study of beta chain features in type 1 diabetes. Broader study findings: Moderate yet significant TCRB CDR3 shortening was seen in Type 1 diabetes patients in all four CD4+ subsets.

These TCRs are of unknown antigen specificity. Expressed TCRB transcripts got sequenced, as all isolated RNA was reverse transcribed. The assay was immunoSEQ multiplex PCR, and TCRdb's table has in-frame clones only and misses some. This table holds 95,000 to 150,000 clones, around 15% found once. Material for sequencing was central memory CD4+ T cells from blood. The receptors shown here come from a man aged 25-45 years with type 1 diabetes.

The gene calls are TRBV6-6 and TRBJ2-7; maybe TRBD2 (6 bases). The V end lost 2 bases, the J end lost 4 bases, and 12 bases lay between the germline ends. Germline V gene lookup returns CDR1 MNHNY and CDR2 SVGAGI (reference sequence). The CDR3 is 14 residues long. Written as DNA, the CDR3 is TGTGCCAGCAGTTACCGGCGGGACGGGTACGAGCAGTACTTC. Residues: CASSYRRDGYEQYF.

J is TRBJ1-2 and V is TRBV18; D is perhaps TRBD1 (5 bases). V shed 0 bases and J shed 4 bases, with 12 bases lying between them. This CDR3 has 15 residues. From germline, CDR1 is KGHSH and CDR2 LQKENI. CDR3 DNA sequence: TGTGCCAGCTCACCACCTTCCAGGGTTAGCTATGGCTACACCTTC. This gives the protein CASSPPSRVSYGYTF.

This clone was counted only a few times. The CDR3 nucleotides are TGTGCCAGCAGCTTGGCCGTTATGGCGGGCTACACCTTC. This encodes CASSLAVMAGYTF. This chain joins TRBV7-9 and TRBJ1-2; D unclear. Per the germline V gene, CDR1 is SEHNR and CDR2 is FQNEAQ (reference sequence). The CDR3 runs to 13 residues. The V end was cut by 3 bases, the J end by 8 bases, with 13 bases between.

This clone came up a few times. The junction does not match germline at one end; this may be a read error. V gene TRBV7-7 combines with J gene TRBJ1-5; D call uncertain. Germline V gives CDR1 SSHAT, CDR2 FNYEAQ (reference sequence). This CDR3 comprises 11 residues. The CDR3 DNA reads TGTGCTAGCAACCCAAAGAGGCCCCAGCATTTT. Its translation is CASNPKRPQHF.

The chain is built from TRBV4-3 and TRBJ2-3; no clear D. The CDR3 runs to 14 residues. Germline V gene data show CDR1 as LGHNA and CDR2 as YSLEER. V was cut by 0 bases and J by 3 bases, with 7 bases left in between. CDR3 DNA: TGCGCCAGCAGCCAAGAAGTAGAAACAGATACGCAGTATTTT. This gives the protein CASSQEVETDTQYF.

This clone was seen only a few times. The rearrangement joins TRBV7-9 to TRBJ2-7; D is ambiguous. CDR1 SEHNR and CDR2 FQNEAQ come from the germline V gene (reference sequence). Between the trimmed V and J ends, which lost 5 bases and 4 bases, there was a span of 12 bases. The CDR3 runs to 13 residues. CDR3 in amino acids: CASSPSNRYEQYF. CDR3 nucleotides: TGTGCCAGCAGCCCAAGTAACCGATACGAGCAGTACTTC. Full variable domain (outside the CDR3, taken from reference TRBV7-9 and TRBJ2-7): DTGVSQNPRHKITKRGQNVTFRCDPISEHNRLYWYRQTLGQGPEFLTYFQNEAQLEKSRLLSDRFSAERPKGSFSTLEIQRTEQGDSAMYLCASSPSNRYEQYFGPGTRLTVT.

V gene TRBV20-1 combines with J gene TRBJ2-5; D call uncertain. V was clipped by 4 bases and J by 5 bases, with 8 bases between them. The germline V gene has CDR1 DFQATT and CDR2 SNEGSKA (reference sequence). This CDR3 region has 11 residues. The CDR3 spells CSANLRETQYF. The CDR3 nucleotides read TGCAGTGCTAACCTCCGGGAGACCCAGTACTTC.

This clone has only a few counts. The chain joins TRBV7-8 to TRBJ1-2; D possibly corresponds to TRBD1 (6 bases). V lost 5 bases and J lost 2, with 12 bases in between. Germline V gives CDR1 SGHVS, CDR2 FQNEAQ. The CDR3 runs to 14 residues. This chain's CDR3 is CASSLRDKNYGYTF. DNA for the CDR3: TGTGCCAGCAGCCTCCGGGACAAGAACTATGGCTACACCTTC.